Shown below are 15 T cell receptor beta chains from a single sample sequenced in a study of T-cell reconstitution after alpha-beta-depleted transplantation in children. Construction of the TCRbeta library involved unique molecular identifiers. TCRdb re-called the PCR reads with MiXCR, one entry per CDR3 protein. The sample carries some 220,000 distinct CDR3 sequences, approximately 11% recorded once. The sample consisted of PBMCs, taken before TCRalphabeta/CD19-depleted stem cell transplant. The receptor source for this set is a child less than two years old with acute myeloid leukemia, due to receive a stem cell transplant.

The chain uses TRBV5-1 and TRBJ1-5; D possibly corresponds to TRBD1 (5 bases). Germline CDR1 SGHRS, CDR2 YFSETQ. V dropped 4 bases and J dropped 0 bases, with 11 bases sitting between them. The CDR3 runs to 15 residues. Written as DNA, the CDR3 is TGCGCCAGCAGCCCCGACAGCAATAGCAATCAGCCCCAGCATTTT. Translation: CASSPDSNSNQPQHF.

In this sample, this clonotype turned up a few times. This chain links TRBV19 with TRBJ1-5, with 7 bases fitting TRBD1. In germline, CDR1 is LNHDA, CDR2 SQIVND (reference sequence). Trimming removed 7 bases from V and 6 bases from J; junction bases left unmatched: 9. The CDR3 consists of 14 residues. The CDR3 reads CASKGTGEVQPQHF. The CDR3 bases are TGTGCCAGTAAAGGAACAGGGGAGGTTCAGCCCCAGCATTTT. Full variable domain (remainder filled in from reference TRBV19 and TRBJ1-5): DGGITQSPKYLFRKEGQNVTLSCEQNLNHDAMYWYRQDPGQGLRLIYYSQIVNDFQKGDIAEGYSVSREKKESFPLTVTSAQKNPTAFYLCASKGTGEVQPQHFGDGTRLSIL.

Many counts were recorded for this clonotype. J is TRBJ2-7 and V is TRBV5-1; the match to TRBD2 covers 12 bases. This CDR3 has 18 amino acids. Germline loops: CDR1 SGHRS, CDR2 YFSETQ. With 5 bases clipped from V and 0 bases from J, the junction kept 12 bases outside the gene matches. CDR3 amino acids: CASRLMIGLAGNSYEQYF. The CDR3 coding sequence is TGCGCCAGCAGATTAATGATAGGACTAGCGGGGAACTCCTACGAGCAGTACTTC.

This sequence joins TRBV23-1 and TRBJ2-5; TRBD1 aligns across 9 bases. TRBV23-1 is given ORF status, its function remaining uncertain. Trimming took 4 bases from V and 0 from J; bases not matched to a gene: 6. The length of the CDR3 is 16 residues. For the CDR3, the DNA is TGCGCCAGCAGTCCTCCGGGGACAGGGCACCAAGAGACCCAGTACTTC. It translates to CASSPPGTGHQETQYF.

This sequence joins TRBV5-1 and TRBJ2-3; D gene uncertain. Trimming pared 1 base from V and 7 bases from J, leaving 13 bases between. CDR1 SGHRS and CDR2 YFSETQ come from the germline V gene. This CDR3 spans 14 amino acids. CDR3 region: CASSLSFLTYTQYF. CDR3 nucleotides: TGCGCCAGCAGCTTGAGCTTCCTTACCTATACGCAGTATTTT.

This clonotype was seen at least ten times. This sequence joins TRBV20-1 and TRBJ1-2; the D gene is possibly TRBD1 (6 bases). Germline V gene data show CDR1 as DFQATT and CDR2 as SNEGSKA (reference sequence). CDR3 length: 14 residues. V shed 6 bases and J shed 7 bases, with 21 bases lying between them. CDR3 loop: CSARERGRASGYTF. The CDR3 region has the DNA TGCAGTGCCCGAGAAAGGGGGAGGGCTAGTGGCTACACCTTC.

This clonotype was counted ten times or more. The CDR3 DNA reads TGTGCCAGCAGGGACGGGACGCGGGGGCTCGAGCAGTACTTC. Translated: CASRDGTRGLEQYF. The chain joins TRBV6-1 to TRBJ2-7; a possible D gene is TRBD2 (7 bases). Trimming took off 6 bases at V and 6 bases at J, with 18 bases between the two ends. CDR1 is MNHNS and CDR2 is SASEGT in the germline V gene. The CDR3 spans 14 residues.

This clonotype has a count of ten or more. V is TRBV2 and J is TRBJ2-3, with D maybe TRBD2 (5 bases). Germline values: CDR1 SNHLY, CDR2 FYNNEI. The V end was cut by 6 bases, the J end by 3 bases, with 10 bases between. The CDR3 length is 13 residues. CDR3 nucleotides: TGTGCCAGCAGCGGGGTTCTTACAGATACGCAGTATTTT. Its translation is CASSGVLTDTQYF.

There are many counts of this clonotype. The chain carries TRBV20-1 and TRBJ2-1; unclear D gene. CDR1 and CDR2 from the germline V gene are DFQATT and SNEGSKA (reference sequence). The V end lost 6 bases, the J end lost 8 bases, and 14 bases lay between the germline ends. There are 12 residues in the CDR3. The CDR3 spells CSAARRGHEQFF. DNA of the CDR3: TGCAGTGCCGCGAGGCGAGGCCATGAGCAGTTCTTC.

The CDR3 loop is CAIRQGSRESYEQFF. CDR3 bases: TGTGCCATCAGGCAGGGATCGCGGGAGAGTTACGAGCAGTTCTTC. The chain carries TRBV10-3 and TRBJ2-1, with TRBD2 matching 7 bases. The CDR3 consists of 15 residues. The J segment lost 10 bases and the V segment lost 6 bases, leaving 15 bases of the junction unmatched. The germline V gene encodes CDR1 ENHRY and CDR2 SYGVKD.

This clonotype has ten or more counts. The V and J genes are TRBV20-1 and TRBJ2-4; D remains ambiguous. Germline values: CDR1 DFQATT, CDR2 SNEGSKA (reference sequence). The length of the CDR3 is 16 residues. Trimming stripped 3 bases from V and 0 bases from J, with 15 bases between. The CDR3, as DNA: TGCAGTGCTAGCCCCTTCGGGTTTGGAGCCAAAAACATTCAGTACTTC. Its protein is CSASPFGFGAKNIQYF.

This clonotype was detected many times. V gene TRBV20-1 combines with J gene TRBJ2-5, with 10 nucleotides matching TRBD2. Unmatched junction bases numbered 10, after V lost 5 bases and J lost 4 bases. Germline assignment: CDR1 DFQATT and CDR2 SNEGSKA (reference sequence). The CDR3 runs 15 residues. The CDR3 reads CSAERSGGATETQYF. CDR3 coding DNA: TGCAGTGCTGAGAGAAGCGGGGGGGCGACAGAGACCCAGTACTTC.

This clonotype was detected many times. The rearrangement uses TRBV12-3 or TRBV12-4 and TRBJ1-4; 9 nucleotides line up with TRBD1. V lost 6 bases to trimming and J lost 5 bases; unmatched junction nucleotides: 10. The CDR3 sequence is 16 residues long. DNA of the CDR3: TGTGCCAGCAGGTTGGACAGGGGATATACCAATGAAAAACTGTTTTTT. Its translation: CASRLDRGYTNEKLFF.

This clonotype was seen repeatedly, ten times or more. The chain is built from TRBV20-1 and TRBJ2-5, with D perhaps TRBD2 (6 bases). The CDR3 is 14 amino acids. From germline, CDR1 is DFQATT and CDR2 SNEGSKA (reference sequence). Between the trimmed V and J ends, which lost 1 base and 5 bases, there was a span of 14 bases. The chain's CDR3 is CSARVSLALETQYF. CDR3 in DNA: TGCAGTGCTAGAGTGTCACTAGCCTTGGAGACCCAGTACTTC.

This clonotype was seen at least ten times. The rearrangement uses TRBV27 and TRBJ2-1, with no clear D. Germline loops: CDR1 MNHEY, CDR2 SMNVEV (reference sequence). Trimming shortened V by 2 bases and J by 7 bases, and 9 bases separated the two germline ends. The CDR3 runs 13 residues. This chain's CDR3 is CASSLGFGNEQFF. The CDR3 region has the DNA TGTGCCAGCAGTTTAGGTTTCGGGAATGAGCAGTTCTTC.